The TCR beta chain under discussion was sequenced for a study of blood T cell repertoires in COVID-19. Across the study: Donors in the United States, Italy and Spain gave samples during acute or convalescent COVID-19. T cells, B-cell-depleted T cells, or PBMCs provided the cDNA or gDNA that served as material.

Trimming left V 1 base short and J 2 bases short, with 9 bases between. The germline CDR1 and CDR2 sequences are SEHNR and FQNEAQ (reference sequence). CDR3 length equals 14 residues. The authors' processing: Nucleated cell number was recorded as an estimate derived from reference gene primer amplification. The table came from immunoSEQ multiplex PCR; TCRdb's copy has only in-frame clones and leaves some out. V, J and clone size are taken as reported in that table, and D and trimming were inferred from the DNA itself. Of roughly 380,000 clones listed, over 75% are singletons. This sequence was found in a woman between 35 and 50 years old with COVID-19, enrolled during active disease. Sequenced sample: peripheral blood. J is TRBJ2-7 and V is TRBV7-9; D is undetermined. The chain's CDR3 is CASSLVGRTYEQYF. In DNA, the CDR3 is TGTGCCAGCAGCTTAGTGGGCAGAACCTACGAGCAGTACTTC.